This T cell receptor beta chain was sequenced for a study of T-cell reconstitution after alpha-beta-depleted transplantation in children. General study findings and limits: Alpha-beta T cells about two months after transplant reportedly derived from several hundred expanded graft clones. It was newly produced T cells that mostly accounted for T-cell counts and diversity one year after transplant. After transplant, high TCRbeta diversity at day 60 in some patients arose from surviving recipient T cells and thymic progenitors.

Germline lookup yields CDR1 MDHEN and CDR2 SYDVKM. The CDR3 is made up of 17 amino acids. The germline V and J ends were trimmed by 3 bases and 5 bases, with 19 bases remaining between them. Worth noting for this clonotype: Its antigen is undetermined.

This sample's TCRbeta library carried unique molecular identifier barcodes. TCRdb ran MiXCR on the PCR reads and lists one entry per CDR3 protein. The sample records about 260,000 distinct CDR3 sequences, more than 9% being singletons. Specimen: peripheral blood, collected 180 days after TCRalphabeta/CD19-depleted stem cell transplant. The TCR was taken from a male patient between 2 and 15 years old who had a stem cell transplant for chronic granulomatous disease, so the T cells may come from the graft donor. The chain is built from TRBV28 and TRBJ2-2; no clear D. The CDR3 loop reads CASSLDRWGTETGELFF. CDR3 DNA: TGTGCCAGCAGTTTGGATCGGTGGGGTACCGAAACCGGGGAGCTGTTTTTT.